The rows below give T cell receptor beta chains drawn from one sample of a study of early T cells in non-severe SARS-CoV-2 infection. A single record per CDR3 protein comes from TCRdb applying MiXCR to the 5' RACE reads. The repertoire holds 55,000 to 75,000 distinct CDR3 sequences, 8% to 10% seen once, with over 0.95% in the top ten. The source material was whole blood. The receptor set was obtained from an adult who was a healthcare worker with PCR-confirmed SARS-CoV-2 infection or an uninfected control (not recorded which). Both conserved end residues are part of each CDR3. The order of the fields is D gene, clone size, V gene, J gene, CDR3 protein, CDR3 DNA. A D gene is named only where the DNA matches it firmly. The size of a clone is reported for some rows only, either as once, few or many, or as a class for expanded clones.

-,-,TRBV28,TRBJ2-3,CASSLYPGVNTDTQYF,TGTGCCAGCAGTTTATATCCCGGGGTAAACACAGATACGCAGTATTTT
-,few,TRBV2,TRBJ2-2,CASSGAHNTGELFF,TGTGCCAGCAGTGGTGCCCATAACACCGGGGAGCTGTTTTTT
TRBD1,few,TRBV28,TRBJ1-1,CASSSRDRMNTEAFF,TGTGCCAGCAGTTCCCGGGACAGGATGAACACTGAAGCTTTCTTT
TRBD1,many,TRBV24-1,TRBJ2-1,CATSGPGVRGGAEYNEQFF,TGTGCCACCAGCGGCCCTGGGGTAAGAGGGGGCGCCGAATACAATGAGCAGTTCTTC
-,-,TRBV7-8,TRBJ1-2,CASSPTSGNYGYTF,TGTGCCAGCAGCCCCACCAGCGGAAACTATGGCTACACCTTC
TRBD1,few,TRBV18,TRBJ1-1,CASRGQGNTEAFF,TGTGCCAGCCGGGGACAGGGGAACACTGAAGCTTTCTTT
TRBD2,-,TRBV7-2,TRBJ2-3,CASSPSGYPQETQYF,TGTGCCAGCAGCCCTAGCGGATATCCCCAGGAAACGCAGTATTTT
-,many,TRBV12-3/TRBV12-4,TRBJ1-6,CASTHQYQGKSYNSPLHF,TGTGCCAGCACCCACCAGTACCAGGGGAAGTCCTATAATTCACCCCTCCACTTT
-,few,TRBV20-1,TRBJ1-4,CSAREGGGEKLFF,TGCAGTGCTAGAGAGGGGGGCGGTGAAAAACTGTTTTTT
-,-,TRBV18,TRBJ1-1,CASSRAVNTEAFF,TGTGCCAGCTCACGAGCGGTGAACACTGAAGCTTTCTTT
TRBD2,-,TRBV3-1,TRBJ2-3,CASSQASGSDTQYF,TGTGCCAGCAGCCAGGCTAGCGGATCAGATACGCAGTATTTT
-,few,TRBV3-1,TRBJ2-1,CASSQSRGASEQFF,TGTGCCAGCAGCCAATCCCGGGGGGCAAGTGAGCAGTTCTTC
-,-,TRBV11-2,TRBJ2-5,CASSLSGIQETQYF,TGTGCCAGCAGCTTATCAGGGATCCAAGAGACCCAGTACTTC
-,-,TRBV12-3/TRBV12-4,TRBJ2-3,CASIVADTQYF,TGTGCCAGCATAGTGGCAGATACGCAGTATTTT
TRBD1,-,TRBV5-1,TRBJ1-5,CASSSGQVNQPQHF,TGCGCCAGCAGCTCTGGACAGGTTAATCAGCCCCAGCATTTT
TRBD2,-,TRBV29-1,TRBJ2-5,CSVAGGKETQYF,TGCAGCGTCGCGGGGGGGAAAGAGACCCAGTACTTC
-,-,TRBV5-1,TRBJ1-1,CASSFLGQMNTEAFF,TGCGCCAGCAGCTTCCTTGGACAGATGAACACTGAAGCTTTCTTT
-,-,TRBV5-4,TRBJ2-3,CASSLVLSSTDTQYF,TGTGCCAGCAGCTTGGTTTTATCTAGCACAGATACGCAGTATTTT
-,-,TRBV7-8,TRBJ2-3,CASSLDVRNTQYF,TGTGCCAGCAGCTTAGATGTTAGAAATACGCAGTATTTT
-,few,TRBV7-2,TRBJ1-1,CASSLVEIGRGFRAEAFF,TGTGCCAGCAGCTTAGTCGAAATTGGAAGGGGTTTTAGGGCTGAAGCTTTCTTT
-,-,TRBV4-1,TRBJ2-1,CASSPRLTVPYNEQFF,TGCGCCAGCAGCCCTAGATTAACGGTCCCATACAATGAGCAGTTCTTC
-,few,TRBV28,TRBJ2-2,CASTSVNTGELFF,TGTGCCAGCACCAGCGTGAACACCGGGGAGCTGTTTTTT
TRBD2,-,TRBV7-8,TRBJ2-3,CASSLRLAGGLETDTQYF,TGTGCCAGCAGCTTACGACTAGCGGGGGGGCTTGAGACAGATACGCAGTATTTT
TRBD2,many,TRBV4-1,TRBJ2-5,CASSQQILAGGDQETQYF,TGCGCCAGCAGCCAGCAAATCTTAGCGGGGGGAGACCAAGAGACCCAGTACTTC
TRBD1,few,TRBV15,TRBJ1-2,CATSPRQGDGYTF,TGTGCCACCAGCCCCCGACAGGGAGATGGCTACACCTTC
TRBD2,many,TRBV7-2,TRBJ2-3,CASSLASGAPDTQYF,TGTGCCAGCAGCTTAGCTAGCGGGGCTCCAGATACGCAGTATTTT
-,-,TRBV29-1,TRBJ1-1,CSVEKGGGTEAFF,TGCAGCGTTGAGAAGGGGGGAGGAACTGAAGCTTTCTTT
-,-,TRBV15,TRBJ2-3,CATSRDWSQGSTDTQYF,TGTGCCACCAGCAGAGATTGGTCACAGGGAAGCACAGATACGCAGTATTTT
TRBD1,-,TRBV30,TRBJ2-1,CAWARQGTPVDEQFF,TGTGCCTGGGCGAGACAGGGGACCCCGGTCGATGAGCAGTTCTTC
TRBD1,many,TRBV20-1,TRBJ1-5,CSAHSSGQGSNQPQHF,TGCAGTGCTCACTCCAGTGGACAGGGCTCCAATCAGCCCCAGCATTTT
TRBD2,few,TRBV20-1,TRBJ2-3,CSARGSGGSTDTQYF,TGCAGTGCTAGGGGCAGCGGGGGGAGCACAGATACGCAGTATTTT
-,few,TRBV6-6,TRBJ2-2,CASSTSDGANTGELFF,TGTGCCAGCAGTACTAGTGACGGGGCGAACACCGGGGAGCTGTTTTTT
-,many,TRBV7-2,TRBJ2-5,CASSRGGGGETQYF,TGTGCCAGCAGCCGAGGGGGAGGCGGCGAGACCCAGTACTTC
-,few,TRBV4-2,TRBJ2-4,CASSRTNGGLAKNIQYF,TGTGCCAGCAGCCGAACTAACGGGGGACTAGCCAAAAACATTCAGTACTTC
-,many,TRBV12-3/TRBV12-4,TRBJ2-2,CASTVQGTARELFF,TGTGCCAGCACCGTCCAGGGAACGGCTCGGGAGCTGTTTTTT
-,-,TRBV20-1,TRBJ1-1,CSASGGRRMNTEAFF,TGCAGTGCTAGTGGGGGTCGACGGATGAACACTGAAGCTTTCTTT
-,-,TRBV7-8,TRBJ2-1,CASSFRGRVEQFF,TGTGCCAGCAGCTTCAGGGGTCGGGTTGAGCAGTTCTTC
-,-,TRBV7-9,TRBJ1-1,CASSPRHITEAFF,TGTGCCAGCAGCCCCCGACACATAACTGAAGCTTTCTTT
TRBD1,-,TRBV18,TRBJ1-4,CASAPGDRGSNEKLFF,TGTGCCAGCGCACCAGGGGACAGAGGGAGTAATGAAAAACTGTTTTTT
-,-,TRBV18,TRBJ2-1,CASSPRNYNEQFF,TGTGCCAGCTCACCACGTAATTACAATGAGCAGTTCTTC
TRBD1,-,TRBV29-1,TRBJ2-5,CSVDRGRMETQYF,TGCAGCGTCGACAGGGGGCGAATGGAGACCCAGTACTTC
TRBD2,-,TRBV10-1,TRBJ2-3,CASSESVSGGVADTQYF,TGCGCCAGCAGTGAGTCTGTTAGCGGGGGGGTAGCAGATACGCAGTATTTT
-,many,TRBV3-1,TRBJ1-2,CASSQSDTNYGYTF,TGTGCCAGCAGCCAATCGGACACTAACTATGGCTACACCTTC
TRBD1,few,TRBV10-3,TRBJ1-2,CAISERGQGYGYTF,TGTGCCATCAGTGAAAGGGGACAGGGCTATGGCTACACCTTC
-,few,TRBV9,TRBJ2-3,CASSPFLGDTDTQYF,TGTGCCAGCAGCCCCTTTTTGGGGGACACAGATACGCAGTATTTT
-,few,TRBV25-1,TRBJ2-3,CASTRQGRDTQYF,TGTGCCAGCACTAGGCAGGGGAGGGATACGCAGTATTTT
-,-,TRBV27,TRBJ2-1,CASSFRRRDYNEQFF,TGTGCCAGCAGTTTTCGAAGGCGGGATTACAATGAGCAGTTCTTC
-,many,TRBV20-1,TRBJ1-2,CSARATDSGYTF,TGCAGTGCTAGAGCGACAGATAGTGGCTACACCTTC
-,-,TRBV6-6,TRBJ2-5,CASSYLTGTETQYF,TGTGCCAGCAGTTACCTGACGGGGACGGAGACCCAGTACTTC
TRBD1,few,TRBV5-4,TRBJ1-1,CASSRGQGGTEAFF,TGTGCCAGCAGCAGGGGACAGGGAGGCACTGAAGCTTTCTTT
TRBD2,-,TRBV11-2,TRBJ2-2,CASSVKLAGGELFF,TGTGCCAGCAGCGTCAAACTAGCGGGCGGGGAGCTGTTTTTT
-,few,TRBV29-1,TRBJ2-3,CSVDTTTTSTDTQYF,TGCAGCGTTGATACTACAACAACTAGCACAGATACGCAGTATTTT
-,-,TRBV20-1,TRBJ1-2,CSAGWQGQHYGYTF,TGCAGTGCCGGCTGGCAGGGGCAGCACTATGGCTACACCTTC
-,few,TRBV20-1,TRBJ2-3,CSARDKLTTQYF,TGCAGTGCTAGAGATAAACTTACTACGCAGTATTTT
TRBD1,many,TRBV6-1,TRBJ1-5,CASSGQGLSNQPQHF,TGTGCCAGCAGTGGACAGGGGTTATCTAATCAGCCCCAGCATTTT